One and the same sample provided the 5 T cell receptor beta chains below, sequenced in a study of blood T cell repertoires in COVID-19. The table came from immunoSEQ multiplex PCR; TCRdb's copy has only in-frame clones and leaves some out. The table has 40,000 to 55,000 clones, 75% to 95% seen once. The sample taken for sequencing was peripheral blood. The receptor source for this set is a man between 65 and 80 years old with active COVID-19.

The chain couples TRBV6-5 to TRBJ2-7, with 11 bases aligning to TRBD2. J was trimmed by 7 bases and V by 5 bases; bases with no gene match: 10. The CDR3 sequence is 15 residues long. CDR1 is MNHEY, CDR2 SVGAGI, per germline. CDR3 amino acids: CASSLAGGDAVEQYF. The CDR3 DNA is TGTGCCAGCAGTCTAGCGGGGGGTGATGCTGTGGAGCAGTACTTC.

This rearrangement joins TRBV9 to TRBJ2-5, with D possibly TRBD1 on 6 matching bases. V was cut by 3 bases and J by 2 bases, with 20 bases left in between. This CDR3 region has 17 residues. Germline CDR1 reads SGDLS; CDR2 reads YYNGEE. CDR3 region: CASSARPGQGHQETQYF. The CDR3 nucleotides are TGTGCCAGCAGCGCCAGACCTGGTCAGGGGCATCAAGAGACCCAGTACTTC.

V and J are TRBV27 and TRBJ1-1; no clear D. Germline loops: CDR1 MNHEY, CDR2 SMNVEV (reference sequence). This CDR3 is 15 amino acids long. V was cut by 2 bases and J by 2 bases, with 12 bases left in between. CDR3 bases: TGTGCCAGCAGTTTACGGGTAGGAACAAACACTGAAGCTTTCTTT. It encodes CASSLRVGTNTEAFF.

The V call is TRBV3-1 (or the pseudogene TRBV3-2), the J call TRBJ2-7, with D unclear. The CDR3 covers 12 residues. Germline assignment: CDR1 LGHDT and CDR2 YNNKEL (reference sequence). V gave up 2 bases and J gave up 4 bases, with 6 bases separating them. The CDR3 sequence is CASSQSRYEQYF. DNA of the CDR3: TGTGCCAGCAGCCAAAGTCGGTACGAGCAGTACTTC.

The genes are TRBV18 and TRBJ2-5; tentatively, D is TRBD2 (6 bases). The V gene's germline CDR1 is KGHSH and CDR2 LQKENI. V lost 6 bases to trimming and J lost 1 base, with 12 bases between them. This CDR3 contains 14 residues. CDR3 residues: CASSRGAAQETQYF. For the CDR3, the DNA is TGTGCCAGCTCCCGCGGGGCGGCCCAAGAGACCCAGTACTTC.